The source of this TCR beta chain is a study of cytomegalovirus exposure and HLA in healthy donors. Study details: Across some 400 genotyped donors, just over 80% landed in the Caucasian-associated ancestry cluster.

This clone was recorded once. Its antigen is not identified. Use of 60 Vbeta and 13 Jbeta primers characterized the PCR. Clones were sequenced by immunoSEQ multiplex PCR, and TCRdb holds only the in-frame ones, with some missing. The table lists 60,000 to 90,000 clones, about two thirds of them singletons. General study findings and limits: Later analysis indicated greater clonal expansion among HLA-associated TCR beta chains than among equally common other chains.

Sequenced material: PBMCs. This TCR was sampled from a woman between 50 and 59 years old in good health and CMV-seropositive.

The CDR3 reads CASRATELNEKLFF. The CDR3 region has the DNA TGTGCCAGCAGGGCGACAGAGCTTAATGAAAAACTGTTTTTT. The chain links TRBV7-6 to TRBJ1-4; D is perhaps TRBD1 (5 bases). Germline loops: CDR1 SGHVS, CDR2 FNYEAQ. V lost 6 bases and J 4 bases, leaving 12 bases between the germline ends. The CDR3 consists of 14 residues.